This T cell receptor beta chain came from a study of blood T cell repertoires in COVID-19. Study-wide context: PBMCs, B-cell-depleted T cells, or T cells were the source of the cDNA or gDNA that made up the material.

Only in-frame clones appear in the TCRdb table, and some are missing; sequencing was by immunoSEQ multiplex PCR. This table has roughly 420,000 clones, roughly 88% appearing once. This clone was detected once. The sequence came from a woman aged 30 to 39 with acute COVID-19. Source material: PBMCs or T cells enriched from blood (not recorded which).

Here the CDR3 DNA reads TGCGCCAGCAGTTGGACAGACTACGAGCAGTACTTC. Protein: CASSWTDYEQYF. The chain combines TRBV10-2 with TRBJ2-7; the D gene is possibly TRBD1 (6 bases). The CDR3 length is 12 residues. The V gene lost 5 bases and the J gene lost 3 bases, with 8 bases spanning the gap. The germline gives CDR1 WSHSY, CDR2 SAAADI.